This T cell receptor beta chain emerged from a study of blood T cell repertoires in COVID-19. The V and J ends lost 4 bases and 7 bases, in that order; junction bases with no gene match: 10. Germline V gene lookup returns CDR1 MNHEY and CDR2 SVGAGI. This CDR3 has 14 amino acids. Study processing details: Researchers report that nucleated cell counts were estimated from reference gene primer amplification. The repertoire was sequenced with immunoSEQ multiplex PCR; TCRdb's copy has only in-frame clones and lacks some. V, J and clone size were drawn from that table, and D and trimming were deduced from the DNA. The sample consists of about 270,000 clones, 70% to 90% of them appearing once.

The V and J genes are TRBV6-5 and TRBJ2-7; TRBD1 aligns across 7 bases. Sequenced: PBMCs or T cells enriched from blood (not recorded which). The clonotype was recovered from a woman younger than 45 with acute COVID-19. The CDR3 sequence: CASSSTTGFWEQYF. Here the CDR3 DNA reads TGTGCCAGCAGTTCCACGACAGGGTTCTGGGAGCAGTACTTC.